The clone carrying this T cell receptor beta chain was detected many times. The source of the sample is a study of blood T cell repertoires in COVID-19. Using immunoSEQ multiplex PCR, the repertoire was profiled, and TCRdb retains in-frame clones only, with some absent. Seen here are about 130,000 clones, roughly four fifths observed once, and the top ten hold about 20%. Germline assignment: CDR1 MNHNS and CDR2 SASEGT. CDR3 length equals 17 residues. V shed 4 bases, J shed 5 bases, and the junction held 7 bases outside the gene matches. What was sequenced was PBMCs or T cells enriched from blood (not recorded which). The V call is TRBV6-1, the J call TRBJ2-3; 15 positions agree with TRBD2. This TCR came from a man aged 25-40 years who had recovered from COVID-19. The CDR3 bases are TGTGCCAGCAGTGTAGGACTAGCGGGAGGGCCGAAAGATACGCAGTATTTT. Its translation is CASSVGLAGGPKDTQYF.